These T cell receptor beta chains were read from a single sample in a study of blood T cell repertoires in COVID-19. Sequencing used immunoSEQ multiplex PCR; TCRdb keeps in-frame clones, though not all of them. The profile covers 30,000 or so clones, with 91% appearing a single time and roughly 5.3% taken by the ten largest. Sequencing input: peripheral blood. Source of these receptors: a human donor in a cohort sampled during active COVID-19. CDR3s include the opening cysteine and the closing phenylalanine or tryptophan. The D gene is left open where the match is weak. Clone sizes are given selectively: once, few, many, or a class where the clone is expanded.

-,TRBV29-1,-,TRBJ1-1,CSVGPDRPEAFF,TGCAGCGTTGGCCCCGACAGGCCTGAAGCTTTCTTT
-,TRBV6-5,TRBD1,TRBJ1-2,CAAAGHWTGKGGYTF,TGTGCCGCAGCCGGCCACTGGACAGGGAAGGGCGGCTACACCTTC
-,TRBV19,TRBD1,TRBJ1-4,CASSGGQVVKEKLFF,TGTGCCAGTAGTGGGGGACAGGTTGTAAAGGAAAAACTGTTTTTT
-,TRBV18,-,TRBJ1-2,CASSPGGGGYTF,TGTGCCAGCTCACCAGGGGGCGGTGGCTACACCTTC
-,TRBV9,TRBD2,TRBJ2-3,CASSVVPGGLGTQYF,TGTGCCAGCAGCGTAGTGCCGGGGGGGCTCGGTACGCAGTATTTT
-,TRBV11-2,TRBD2,TRBJ2-2,CASRQGLAGGKAGELFF,TGTGCCAGCAGACAGGGACTAGCGGGGGGCAAGGCCGGGGAGCTGTTTTTT
-,TRBV3-1/TRBV3-2,TRBD1,TRBJ1-2,CASSQDVDREIGGYTF,TGTGCCAGCAGCCAAGACGTCGACAGGGAAATAGGTGGCTACACCTTC
once,TRBV6-5,-,TRBJ1-5,CASSFDEGNQPQHF,TGTGCCAGCAGTTTCGATGAGGGCAATCAGCCCCAGCATTTT
few,TRBV18,-,TRBJ1-5,CASKGQNDGEPQHF,TGTGCCAGCAAGGGCCAGAACGACGGGGAGCCCCAGCATTTT
-,TRBV19,-,TRBJ1-6,CASSTVRGQHNSPLHF,TGTGCCAGTAGCACGGTTCGAGGGCAGCATAATTCACCCCTCCACTTT
-,TRBV18,-,TRBJ1-2,CASSADSLLWGYTF,TGTGCCAGCTCAGCGGACAGCCTGCTATGGGGCTACACCTTC
-,TRBV7-6,TRBD2,TRBJ2-2,CASSLFPGSGGDNTGELFF,TGTGCCAGCAGCTTATTTCCTGGTAGCGGGGGAGATAACACCGGGGAGCTGTTTTTT
few,TRBV11-2,TRBD1,TRBJ1-1,CASSPNRGSEAFF,TGTGCCAGCAGCCCGAACAGGGGCTCTGAAGCTTTCTTT
-,TRBV3-1/TRBV3-2,TRBD1,TRBJ1-6,CASSQTGGPGGTPLHF,TGTGCCAGCAGCCAAACAGGGGGCCCAGGGGGGACACCCCTCCACTTT
-,TRBV7-9,-,TRBJ1-2,CASSPAEIPYGYTF,TGTGCCAGCAGCCCGGCGGAAATCCCATATGGCTACACCTTC
-,TRBV28,-,TRBJ2-5,CASSLALQETQYF,TGTGCCAGCAGTTTAGCCCTACAAGAGACCCAGTACTTC
-,TRBV7-8,TRBD1,TRBJ1-5,CASSLQGQGGNQPQHF,TGTGCCAGCAGCTTACAGGGACAGGGGGGCAATCAGCCCCAGCATTTT
-,TRBV28,TRBD2,TRBJ2-1,CATQGLGRDEQFF,TGTGCCACCCAGGGACTAGGTCGGGATGAGCAGTTCTTC
-,TRBV5-1,-,TRBJ2-5,CASSRGKVQETQYF,TGCGCCAGCAGCAGGGGTAAAGTCCAAGAGACCCAGTACTTC
-,TRBV25-1,-,TRBJ2-2,CASSEWGVTGELFF,TGTGCCAGCAGTGAATGGGGAGTAACCGGGGAGCTGTTTTTT
-,TRBV7-2,TRBD1,TRBJ2-3,CASSFHRDRGSTDTQYF,TGTGCCAGCAGCTTCCATCGGGACAGGGGAAGCACAGATACGCAGTATTTT
-,TRBV27,-,TRBJ1-5,CASSLGRQQPQHF,TGTGCCAGCAGTTTAGGGCGACAGCAGCCCCAGCATTTT
-,TRBV3-1/TRBV3-2,-,TRBJ1-1,CASSQVRNTEAFF,TGTGCCAGCAGCCAAGTCCGGAACACTGAAGCTTTCTTT
-,TRBV7-2,TRBD1,TRBJ1-2,CASSYPSDRGRFYGYTF,TGTGCCAGCAGCTACCCGTCGGACAGGGGGCGATTCTATGGCTACACCTTC
-,TRBV23-1,-,TRBJ1-6,CASSQSGSSYNSPLHF,TGCGCCAGCAGTCAATCGGGGAGCTCCTATAATTCACCCCTCCACTTT
few,TRBV19,TRBD1,TRBJ1-1,CASMDRVRTEAFF,TGTGCCAGTATGGACAGGGTGCGTACTGAAGCTTTCTTT
-,TRBV19,TRBD1,TRBJ1-5,CASGDRDNQPQHF,TGTGCCAGTGGCGACAGGGACAATCAGCCCCAGCATTTT
-,TRBV6-5,-,TRBJ2-3,CASSYLSRGQGDTQYF,TGTGCCAGCAGTTACCTCTCGCGGGGTCAGGGAGATACGCAGTATTTT
-,TRBV4-1,TRBD2,TRBJ2-1,CASSQDLLLAESSYNEQFF,TGCGCCAGCAGCCAAGATCTGTTACTAGCGGAGAGCTCCTACAATGAGCAGTTCTTC
-,TRBV7-2,TRBD2,TRBJ2-1,CASSLGTSGGWDEQFF,TGTGCCAGCAGCTTAGGGACTAGCGGGGGATGGGATGAGCAGTTCTTC
-,TRBV29-1,TRBD2,TRBJ2-3,CSARRGLAVSTDTQYF,TGCAGCGCCCGTAGGGGACTAGCGGTTAGCACAGATACGCAGTATTTT
once,TRBV27,-,TRBJ1-2,CASSSAGYGYTF,TGTGCCAGCAGTTCCGCGGGCTATGGCTACACCTTC
-,TRBV12-3/TRBV12-4,-,TRBJ1-2,CASSPLGDYGYTF,TGTGCCAGCAGTCCATTGGGCGACTATGGCTACACCTTC
-,TRBV19,TRBD2,TRBJ2-1,CASSIMRVRSGGARNEQFF,TGTGCCAGTAGTATAATGAGGGTGAGAAGCGGGGGGGCCAGGAATGAGCAGTTCTTC
-,TRBV15,TRBD1,TRBJ2-5,CATSRDREKRETQYF,TGTGCCACCAGCAGGGACAGGGAAAAGCGAGAGACCCAGTACTTC
-,TRBV23-1,-,TRBJ1-1,CASLNTEAFF,TGCGCCAGCTTAAACACTGAAGCTTTCTTT
-,TRBV19,TRBD2,TRBJ2-1,CASSMGGAQFF,TGTGCCAGTAGTATGGGAGGGGCGCAGTTCTTC
-,TRBV7-9,-,TRBJ1-2,CASSSSGEGDYYGYTF,TGTGCCAGCAGCTCGTCAGGGGAGGGGGACTACTATGGCTACACCTTC
-,TRBV18,TRBD1,TRBJ1-1,CASSPRTGMNTEAFF,TGTGCCAGCTCACCAAGGACAGGGATGAACACTGAAGCTTTCTTT
-,TRBV7-9,-,TRBJ2-1,CASSLGQSEQFF,TGTGCCAGCAGCTTAGGACAAAGTGAGCAGTTCTTC
-,TRBV19,TRBD2,TRBJ2-1,CASSPGTSGGVEQFF,TGTGCCAGTAGTCCCGGGACTAGCGGGGGGGTGGAGCAGTTCTTC
-,TRBV7-9,-,TRBJ1-1,CASSARAGGGTEAFF,TGTGCCAGCAGCGCTAGGGCAGGCGGAGGCACTGAAGCTTTCTTT
once,TRBV6-2/TRBV6-3,TRBD2,TRBJ2-1,CASSHPSWTSGYNEQFF,TGTGCCAGCAGTCATCCTTCTTGGACTAGCGGCTACAATGAGCAGTTCTTC
few,TRBV10-3,-,TRBJ1-1,CAISELQGNTEAFF,TGTGCCATCAGTGAGTTACAGGGAAACACTGAAGCTTTCTTT
-,TRBV19,-,TRBJ1-1,CASSMRRGGSF,TGTGCCAGTAGTATGAGGCGGGGGGGTTCCTTT
-,TRBV6-5,TRBD2,TRBJ2-3,CASRDSGSYADTQYF,TGTGCCAGCAGGGATAGCGGGAGTTACGCAGATACGCAGTATTTT
-,TRBV11-2,TRBD1,TRBJ1-1,CASSLISYTGEGAFF,TGTGCCAGCAGCTTAATTTCATATACAGGGGAAGGAGCTTTCTTT
-,TRBV6-1,TRBD1,TRBJ1-5,CASSERYGAGGGGQPQHF,TGTGCCAGCAGTGAACGTTACGGTGCAGGGGGCGGAGGACAGCCCCAGCATTTT
-,TRBV7-3,TRBD2,TRBJ2-3,CASSWTSGTDTQYF,TGTGCCAGCAGCTGGACTAGCGGCACAGATACGCAGTATTTT
-,TRBV19,TRBD1,TRBJ1-1,CASRETGMNTEAFF,TGTGCCAGTAGAGAGACAGGGATGAACACTGAAGCTTTCTTT
-,TRBV27,TRBD1,TRBJ1-5,CASSLAGQIANQPQHF,TGTGCCAGCAGTTTAGCGGGACAGATAGCAAATCAGCCCCAGCATTTT
-,TRBV7-2,-,TRBJ1-2,CASSSGTQTRYGYTF,TGTGCCAGCAGCTCGGGGACACAAACCAGATATGGCTACACCTTC
-,TRBV9,-,TRBJ2-1,CASSPLTNEQFF,TGTGCCAGCAGCCCACTCACCAATGAGCAGTTCTTC
-,TRBV9,TRBD2,TRBJ2-5,CASSVERASGKQETQYF,TGTGCCAGCAGCGTAGAACGTGCTAGCGGGAAGCAAGAGACCCAGTACTTC